These 20 T cell receptor beta chains came from one sample sequenced in a study of control samples from healthy donors and cancer patients. Assay: immunoSEQ multiplex PCR; the TCRdb copy retains only in-frame clones and omits some. Seen here are 120,000 or so clones, roughly 90% observed once, and the top ten hold approximately 3.7%. Specimen: PBMCs. These receptors were taken from a woman aged 60-70 years with lung cancer.

This clone was seen only a few times. The chain has TRBV3-1 (or the pseudogene TRBV3-2) and TRBJ2-5; D is ambiguous. V lost 2 bases and J 6 bases, leaving 10 bases between the germline ends. This CDR3 comprises 13 residues. The germline V gene has CDR1 LGHDT and CDR2 YNNKEL (reference sequence). CDR3 DNA sequence: TGTGCCAGCAGCCAAATCATTTCCCAGACCCAGTACTTC. This gives the protein CASSQIISQTQYF.

V is TRBV7-2 and J is TRBJ1-5, with D unclear. V shed 1 base and J shed 3 bases, with 10 bases lying between them. CDR1 is SGHTA, CDR2 FQGNSA, per germline. The CDR3 spans 15 residues. The CDR3 sequence: CASSLEVSPNQPQHF. The CDR3 coding sequence is TGTGCCAGCAGCTTAGAGGTGAGTCCCAATCAGCCCCAGCATTTT.

This chain links TRBV6-1 with TRBJ1-1, with D uncertain. From germline, CDR1 is MNHNS and CDR2 SASEGT. Trimming stripped 0 bases from V and 8 bases from J, with 10 bases between. CDR3 length: 13 residues. In DNA form, the CDR3 reads TGTGCCAGCAGTGAAGCGAGGGATTTGGAAGCTTTCTTT. Its protein product is CASSEARDLEAFF.

Regarding this clone: The sample has other DNA sequences that encode this CDR3 too. This rearrangement joins TRBV4-2 to TRBJ1-5, with 7 bases aligning to TRBD1. Trimming at V came to 4 bases and at J to 0 bases, leaving 6 bases not matched to a gene. The CDR3 is 16 residues long. CDR1 and CDR2 (germline): LGHNA, YNFKEQ. CDR3 in DNA: TGTGCCAGCAGCCTTAGACAGGGCCTTAGCAATCAGCCCCAGCATTTT. Translating gives CASSLRQGLSNQPQHF.

The chain is built from TRBV9 and TRBJ2-5, with TRBD1 matching over 7 bases. Per the germline V gene, CDR1 is SGDLS and CDR2 is YYNGEE. Trimming at V came to 6 bases and at J to 0 bases, leaving 5 bases not matched to a gene. The CDR3 covers 14 residues. CDR3 residues: CASNIQGNQETQYF. The CDR3, as DNA: TGTGCCAGCAACATACAGGGGAACCAAGAGACCCAGTACTTC.

This clone is a singleton in its sample. This chain links TRBV3-1 (or the pseudogene TRBV3-2) with TRBJ2-3; 8 positions match TRBD1. Looked up from germline, CDR1 is LGHDT and CDR2 is YNNKEL (reference sequence). This CDR3 contains 15 residues. After removal of 4 bases from V and 4 bases from J, the junction contained 7 bases not matched to a gene. CDR3 DNA sequence: TGTGCCAGCAGCCCCCTCCGGACAGGGTCAGATACGCAGTATTTT. Encoded protein: CASSPLRTGSDTQYF.

J is TRBJ1-3 and V is TRBV7-4; D is possibly TRBD1 (5 bases). The CDR3 extends over 17 amino acids. The V gene lost 1 base and the J gene lost 0 bases, with 13 bases spanning the gap. Germline V gene sequence: CDR1 SGHVT, CDR2 SQSDAQ. CDR3 bases: TGTGCCAGCAGCTTAGTAGGGACGCCAGTCTCTGGAAACACCATATATTTT. This codes for CASSLVGTPVSGNTIYF.

The CDR3 DNA follows: TGCGCCAGCAGTTTACAGGGAGGGCAGCAGTTCTTC. This sequence encodes CASSLQGGQQFF. V usage is TRBV4-1 and J usage is TRBJ2-1; D possibly corresponds to TRBD2 (7 bases). The germline V and J ends were trimmed by 6 bases and 11 bases, with 14 bases remaining between them. Per the germline V gene, CDR1 is MGHRA and CDR2 is YSYEKL. The CDR3 sequence is 12 residues long.

The chain links TRBV2 to TRBJ2-1; tentative D call: TRBD2 (6 bases). Trimming left V 6 bases short and J 0 bases short, with 15 bases between. The CDR3 extends over 16 amino acids. Germline-derived CDR1 and CDR2 are SNHLY and FYNNEI. Here the CDR3 DNA reads TGTGCCAGCAGACGTTGGGGGGAGAGCTCCTACAATGAGCAGTTCTTC. The encoded protein is CASRRWGESSYNEQFF.

This clone was counted between two and nine times. The chain is built from TRBV30 and TRBJ2-3; D gene unclear. The CDR3 totals 13 residues. Looked up from germline, CDR1 is GTSNPN and CDR2 is SVGIG (reference sequence). Between the trimmed V and J ends, which lost 1 base and 0 bases, there was a span of 5 bases. The CDR3 reads CAWSASSTDTQYF. The CDR3 region has the DNA TGTGCCTGGAGTGCGAGTAGCACAGATACGCAGTATTTT. Variable domain in full (rest from reference TRBV30 and TRBJ2-3): SQTIHQWPATLVQPVGSPLSLECTVEGTSNPNLYWYRQAAGRGLQLLFYSVGIGQISSEVPQNLSASRPQDRQFILSSKKLLLSDSGFYLCAWSASSTDTQYFGPGTRLTVL.

This chain uses TRBV4-3 with TRBJ1-6; unclear D gene. Germline CDR1 reads LGHNA; CDR2 reads YSLEER. CDR3 length equals 15 residues. The V end was cut by 0 bases, the J end by 9 bases, with 12 bases between. CDR3 region: CASSQDRVFGSPLHF. The CDR3 bases are TGCGCCAGCAGCCAAGATCGTGTTTTCGGTTCACCCCTCCACTTT.

The chain links TRBV30 to TRBJ1-3; D is uncertain. The CDR3 length is 12 residues. V shed 5 bases and J shed 2 bases, with 7 bases lying between them. Per germline, CDR1 GTSNPN and CDR2 SVGIG (reference sequence). The CDR3 nucleotides are TGTGCCTGGGGCTTCCCTGGAAACACCATATATTTT. Protein product: CAWGFPGNTIYF.

This clone was seen only a few times. Other DNA sequences of this sample code for an identical CDR3. This sequence joins TRBV3-1 (or the pseudogene TRBV3-2) and TRBJ1-3; unclear D gene. The ends were cut back, 4 bases at V and 7 bases at J, with 8 bases in the middle. The CDR3 runs 12 residues. Per germline, CDR1 LGHDT and CDR2 YNNKEL (reference sequence). CDR3 sequence reads: CASSLGGNTIYF. In DNA form, the CDR3 reads TGTGCCAGCAGCCTTGGAGGCAACACCATATATTTT.

This clone has only one observation. This chain connects TRBV4-1 to TRBJ1-2; TRBD1 matches 7 bases. From germline, CDR1 is MGHRA and CDR2 YSYEKL. The V gene end was trimmed by 4 bases and the J gene end by 2 bases; junction bases not matched to a gene: 7. This CDR3 has 15 residues. The CDR3 nucleotides read TGCGCCAGCAGCCGATCGGACAGGACCAACTATGGCTACACCTTC. It specifies CASSRSDRTNYGYTF.

The V call is TRBV11-3, the J call TRBJ1-1; maybe TRBD1 (6 bases). CDR3 length: 14 residues. The germline V gene encodes CDR1 SGHNT and CDR2 YENEEA. V shed 0 bases and J shed 4 bases, with 9 bases lying between them. The CDR3 sequence: CASSLERGGTEAFF. Written as DNA, the CDR3 is TGTGCCAGCAGCTTAGAGAGGGGGGGCACTGAAGCTTTCTTT.

V usage is TRBV3-1 (or the pseudogene TRBV3-2) and J usage is TRBJ2-7, with TRBD1 matching 7 bases. Germline lookup yields CDR1 LGHDT and CDR2 YNNKEL (reference sequence). V dropped 0 bases and J dropped 0; count of bases not matched to a gene: 5. The CDR3 consists of 16 residues. In nucleotides, the CDR3 is TGTGCCAGCAGCCAAGAGGTTGACAGGGACTCCTACGAGCAGTACTTC. This gives the protein CASSQEVDRDSYEQYF.

The V gene is TRBV12-3 or TRBV12-4, the J gene TRBJ2-7, with D unclear. This CDR3 is built from 12 residues. V lost 6 bases to trimming and J lost 5 bases, with 11 bases between them. Here the CDR3 reads CASSRRLDEQYF. The DNA for the CDR3 is TGTGCCAGCAGCCGCCGGCTCGACGAGCAGTACTTC.

The chain recombines TRBV10-3 with TRBJ2-1; 12 bases are shared with TRBD2. The CDR3 contains 15 residues. CDR1 and CDR2 from the germline V gene are ENHRY and SYGVKD. Trimming took 0 bases from V and 8 from J; bases not matched to a gene: 2. The CDR3 nucleotides read TGTGCCATCAGTGAGTCTCTAGCGGGGGGGCATGAGCAGTTCTTC. Translating it yields CAISESLAGGHEQFF.

In this sample, this clone turned up a few times. The rearrangement links TRBV6-6 to TRBJ2-7; a possible D gene is TRBD1 (5 bases). Trimming took 6 bases from V and 2 from J, leaving 14 bases between them. Germline CDR1 reads MNHNY; CDR2 reads SVGAGI (reference sequence). This CDR3 has 14 residues. For the CDR3, the DNA is TGTGCCAGCAGCCCTTGGGGCAGGGCCTACGAGCAGTACTTC. This gives the protein CASSPWGRAYEQYF.

The chain joins TRBV12-5 to TRBJ2-7; TRBD1 might be the D (5 bases). The CDR3 runs to 13 residues. Germline lookup yields CDR1 LGHNT and CDR2 FRNRAP. Trimming shortened V by 5 bases and J by 6 bases, and 14 bases separated the two germline ends. The CDR3 loop is CASGTIGASEQYF. CDR3 sequence (DNA): TGTGCTAGTGGTACTATAGGGGCTTCCGAGCAGTACTTC.